Following are 25 T cell receptor beta chains from one sample sequenced in a study of cytomegalovirus exposure and HLA in healthy donors. A multiplex PCR was run with 60 Vbeta primers and 13 Jbeta primers. Produced via immunoSEQ multiplex PCR; TCRdb's table is partial and in-frame only. Seen here are 150,000 to 200,000 clones, roughly 88% observed once, and the top ten hold under 2%. Sequencing was performed on PBMCs. Receptors originate from a young woman in good health and CMV-seronegative.

This clone has more than one count but fewer than ten. The chain couples TRBV5-1 to TRBJ2-7; D may be TRBD1 (7 bases). Per germline, CDR1 SGHRS and CDR2 YFSETQ. The V gene lost 2 bases and the J gene lost 5 bases, with 14 bases spanning the gap. The CDR3 spans 14 residues. CDR3 in DNA: TGCGCCAGCAGCTTCCAGGGGGGTGGCGACGAGCAGTACTTC. The encoded protein is CASSFQGGGDEQYF.

In its sample, this clone was seen once. The chain is built from TRBV29-1 and TRBJ1-2; 8 bases map to TRBD1. The CDR3 consists of 16 residues. CDR1 and CDR2 from the germline V gene are SQVTM and ANQGSEA. V dropped 8 bases and J dropped 1; count of bases not matched to a gene: 15. The CDR3 DNA reads TGCAGCCTCTCTTTGGCCGGGACAGGCCTTAACTATGGCTACACCTTC. Amino acids: CSLSLAGTGLNYGYTF.

The J gene is TRBJ2-7, the V gene TRBV4-1; 7 positions match TRBD1. V trimming: 4 bases; J trimming: 2 bases; junction bases outside the gene matches: 14. CDR1 is MGHRA, CDR2 YSYEKL, per germline. CDR3 length equals 17 residues. The CDR3 nucleotides read TGCGCCAGCAGCCTATACCGGGACAGCGGACCCCCCTACGAGCAGTACTTC. Protein sequence: CASSLYRDSGPPYEQYF.

The genes are TRBV9 and TRBJ1-1, with TRBD1 as a possible D gene (6 bases). The CDR3 extends over 16 amino acids. Trimming took off 0 bases at V and 7 bases at J, with 19 bases between the two ends. Germline assignment: CDR1 SGDLS and CDR2 YYNGEE. The CDR3 DNA follows: TGTGCCAGCAGCGTAGGAGCGGTGGGACAAACTAATGAAGCTTTCTTT. Protein product: CASSVGAVGQTNEAFF.

The rearrangement joins TRBV7-9 to TRBJ2-1; TRBD1 aligns across 7 bases. Germline V gives CDR1 SEHNR, CDR2 FQNEAQ (reference sequence). The J segment lost 1 base and the V segment lost 1 base, leaving 4 bases of the junction unmatched. The length of the CDR3 is 16 residues. In nucleotides, the CDR3 is TGTGCCAGCAGCTTAGATCCAGGGGGATCCTACAATGAGCAGTTCTTC. It yields the protein CASSLDPGGSYNEQFF.

As for this clone: Relative to the germline gene, one junction end is altered; a read error may explain this. The chain carries TRBV7-9 and TRBJ1-3; no reliable D call. This CDR3 comprises 13 residues. Germline CDR1 reads SEHNR; CDR2 reads FQNEAQ (reference sequence). CDR3 protein: CSSRIDSGNTIYF. In DNA form, the CDR3 reads TGTTCCAGCAGAATAGACTCTGGAAACACCATATATTTT.

The chain couples TRBV7-9 to TRBJ2-2; D is unclear. Germline CDR1 SEHNR, CDR2 FQNEAQ (reference sequence). The CDR3 covers 15 residues. V was clipped by 1 base and J by 5 bases, with 11 bases between them. CDR3 sequence reads: CASSLGRLGTGELFF. The CDR3 DNA is TGTGCCAGCAGCTTAGGGCGGTTAGGAACCGGGGAGCTGTTTTTT. Together with reference TRBV7-9 and TRBJ2-2, the CDR3 gives the full variable domain: DTGVSQNPRHKITKRGQNVTFRCDPISEHNRLYWYRQTLGQGPEFLTYFQNEAQLEKSRLLSDRFSAERPKGSFSTLEIQRTEQGDSAMYLCASSLGRLGTGELFFGEGSRLTVL.

This rearrangement joins TRBV21-1 to TRBJ1-5; the table assigns TRBD1, which was not confirmed against the DNA. TRBV21-1 is an annotated pseudogene. There are 16 residues in the CDR3. The CDR3 here is CASSNLKTGSNQPQHF. DNA of the CDR3: TGTGCCAGCAGCAACTTAAAGACAGGGAGCAATCAGCCCCAGCATTTT.

This chain links TRBV2 with TRBJ1-2; tentative D call: TRBD1 (6 bases). Germline V gives CDR1 SNHLY, CDR2 FYNNEI. This CDR3 is built from 14 residues. Trimming took off 5 bases at V and 2 bases at J, with 12 bases between the two ends. CDR3 in amino acids: CASSSRTANYGYTF. In nucleotides, the CDR3 is TGTGCCAGCAGTTCCCGGACAGCGAACTATGGCTACACCTTC.

As DNA, the CDR3 is TGTGCCCGGGGTCGGGGAAACTATGGCTACACCTTC. This encodes CARGRGNYGYTF. This sequence joins TRBV30 and TRBJ1-2; no definite D call. Germline loops: CDR1 GTSNPN, CDR2 SVGIG (reference sequence). The CDR3 sequence is 12 residues long. Trimming removed 8 bases at V and 2 bases at J, with 12 bases between.

In this sample, this clone turned up a few times. The rearrangement joins TRBV5-5 to TRBJ1-2; 7 positions agree with TRBD1. The germline V gene encodes CDR1 SGHKS and CDR2 YYEKEE (reference sequence). The CDR3 is 14 residues long. The junction had 9 bases not matched to a gene; V was cut back by 6 bases and J by 4 bases. The CDR3 DNA is TGTGCCAGCACAGCTTTCCAGGGGGGCTATGGCTACACCTTC. It encodes CASTAFQGGYGYTF.

The rearrangement joins TRBV2 to TRBJ2-4; 9 bases agree with TRBD1. The CDR3 is 13 residues long. Per germline, CDR1 SNHLY and CDR2 FYNNEI. Trimming took 6 bases from V and 5 from J; bases not matched to a gene: 2. CDR3 in DNA: TGTGCCAGCAGCTGGGACAGGGAAAACATTCAGTACTTC. Its translation is CASSWDRENIQYF.

The V call is TRBV14, the J call TRBJ2-5; TRBD2 might be the D (6 bases). CDR1 is SGHDN and CDR2 is FVKESK in the germline V gene. Trimming removed 1 base at V and 7 bases at J, with 22 bases between. This CDR3 spans 17 amino acids. In DNA form, the CDR3 reads TGTGCCAGCAGCCAAGCCGGGGCGGGGCCCCTTCTAGGGACCCAGTACTTC. The encoded protein is CASSQAGAGPLLGTQYF.

The chain links TRBV4-2 to TRBJ2-7; TRBD2 aligns across 8 bases. CDR1 LGHNA and CDR2 YNFKEQ come from the germline V gene. The ends lost 0 bases at V and 2 bases at J; junction bases unmatched: 6. The CDR3 contains 16 residues. In DNA, the CDR3 is TGTGCCAGCAGCCAAGACGGCGGGGGGACCCCCTACGAGCAGTACTTC. Encoded protein: CASSQDGGGTPYEQYF.

The chain employs TRBV18 and TRBJ2-7; perhaps TRBD1 as D (6 bases). The CDR3 has 15 amino acids. Germline CDR1 reads KGHSH; CDR2 reads LQKENI. With 3 bases removed from V and 2 bases from J, the gap between germline ends came to 14 bases. The CDR3 region is CASSPQTDSPYEQYF. In nucleotides, the CDR3 is TGTGCCAGCTCACCGCAAACGGACAGTCCCTACGAGCAGTACTTC. Looking up the rest from reference TRBV18 and TRBJ2-7 gives the full variable domain: NAGVMQNPRHLVRRRGQEARLRCSPMKGHSHVYWYRQLPEEGLKFMVYLQKENIIDESGMPKERFSAEFPKEGPSILRIQQVVRGDSAAYFCASSPQTDSPYEQYFGPGTRLTVT.

The chain has TRBV13 and TRBJ1-4; weak D call: TRBD1 (6 bases). Germline CDR1 reads PRHDT; CDR2 reads FYEKMQ (reference sequence). This CDR3 is built from 13 residues. V was trimmed by 1 base and J by 6 bases, leaving 6 bases between them. The CDR3 protein is CASSLEGDEKLFF. CDR3 in DNA: TGTGCCAGCAGCTTAGAGGGGGATGAAAAACTGTTTTTT.

The V gene is TRBV7-8, the J gene TRBJ1-1, with D maybe TRBD1 (5 bases). The CDR3 runs to 13 residues. V was trimmed by 6 bases and J by 1 base, leaving 9 bases between them. Per germline, CDR1 SGHVS and CDR2 FQNEAQ. The CDR3 nucleotides read TGTGCCAGCAGGCTTCAGGGGAACACTGAAGCTTTCTTT. It codes for CASRLQGNTEAFF. Together with reference TRBV7-8 and TRBJ1-1, the CDR3 gives the full variable domain: GAGVSQSPRYKVAKRGQDVALRCDPISGHVSLFWYQQALGQGPEFLTYFQNEAQLDKSGLPSDRFFAERPEGSVSTLKIQRTQQEDSAVYLCASRLQGNTEAFFGQGTRLTVV.

The chain has TRBV5-4 and TRBJ2-7; D is perhaps TRBD2 (5 bases). This CDR3 region has 14 residues. The ends were cut back, 0 bases at V and 7 bases at J, with 14 bases in the middle. Germline CDR1 SGHNT, CDR2 YYREEE (reference sequence). CDR3 DNA sequence: TGTGCCAGCAGCTTGGGAGACAATCCGGGGGAGCAGTACTTC. Translated, it gives CASSLGDNPGEQYF.

The chain has TRBV29-1 and TRBJ1-2; no firm D call. V gave up 3 bases and J gave up 6 bases, with 5 bases separating them. Germline CDR1 is SQVTM and CDR2 is ANQGSEA. The CDR3 totals 10 residues. CDR3 nucleotide sequence: TGCAGCGTTGACAGTGATGGCTACACCTTC. Translating it yields CSVDSDGYTF.

This chain connects TRBV21-1 to TRBJ1-4. TRBV21-1 is marked as a pseudogene. The CDR3 sequence is 18 residues long. As DNA, the CDR3 is TGTGCCAGCAGCAAAGATGGTGCCACGGGAGGGTTAAATGAAAAACTGTTTTTT. Translation: CASSKDGATGGLNEKLFF.

The chain joins TRBV4-1 to TRBJ1-3; D is unresolved. This CDR3 region has 15 residues. From germline, CDR1 is MGHRA and CDR2 YSYEKL. The ends were cut back, 5 bases at V and 3 bases at J, with 14 bases in the middle. The CDR3 DNA is TGCGCCAGCAGCGGTGTAGGAGCTCATGGAAACACCATATATTTT. Translation gives CASSGVGAHGNTIYF.

The CDR3 coding sequence is TGTGCCATCAGTGACAGGGTGAGCAATCAGCCCCAGCATTTT. Translated, it gives CAISDRVSNQPQHF. The rearrangement uses TRBV10-3 and TRBJ1-5, with D perhaps TRBD1 (5 bases). This CDR3 has 14 residues. CDR1 and CDR2 (germline): ENHRY, SYGVKD. Between the trimmed V and J ends, which lost 3 bases and 1 base, there was a span of 7 bases.

V is TRBV5-4 and J is TRBJ2-7; D is undetermined. The ends were cut back, 0 bases at V and 2 bases at J, with 9 bases in the middle. CDR3 size: 14 residues. Germline lookup yields CDR1 SGHNT and CDR2 YYREEE (reference sequence). Here the CDR3 DNA reads TGTGCCAGCAGCTTGGTACCAGGAACCTACGAGCAGTACTTC. Encoded protein: CASSLVPGTYEQYF.

The chain is built from TRBV5-1 and TRBJ2-2; maybe TRBD2 (5 bases). The V gene's germline CDR1 is SGHRS and CDR2 YFSETQ. The CDR3 extends over 16 amino acids. V lost 7 bases and J 1 base, leaving 17 bases between the germline ends. CDR3 region: CASAPGSGLNTGELFF. DNA for the CDR3: TGCGCCAGCGCGCCGGGATCGGGCTTGAACACCGGGGAGCTGTTTTTT.

The chain combines TRBV7-9 with TRBJ2-2; D possibly corresponds to TRBD1 (6 bases). V dropped 5 bases and J dropped 6 bases, with 13 bases sitting between them. Germline-derived CDR1 and CDR2 are SEHNR and FQNEAQ (reference sequence). CDR3 length equals 14 residues. The CDR3 loop reads CASSTLGQAGELFF. The CDR3 DNA reads TGTGCCAGCAGCACCCTGGGACAAGCCGGGGAGCTGTTTTTT.